The text below deals with one T cell receptor (beta chain). Its target is not known. Time point reported: cycle 4 day 1 (C4D1), after around six weeks of nivolumab. Following autologous stem cell transplantation, relapse occurred in every patient, and exposure to brentuximab vedotin varied. The sample is drawn from a study of PD-1 blockade in classical Hodgkin lymphoma. Study-wide results and limits: By C4D1, diversity of CD4+ TCRs had risen significantly, whereas that of CD8+ TCRs had not. Individuals who commenced nivolumab within less than 1 year of ASCT were excluded. Before treatment, complete responders showed about the same diversity as newly diagnosed patients.

CDR3 length: 16 residues. The V end was cut by 3 bases, the J end by 5 bases, with 17 bases between. Germline CDR1 GTSNPN, CDR2 SVGIG (reference sequence). This table comes from immunoSEQ multiplex PCR, and its TCRdb copy is limited to in-frame clones, with some not included. Here the sample spans roughly 56,000 clones, about 90% being singletons. This TCR derives from a human donor with classical Hodgkin lymphoma. This rearrangement joins TRBV30 to TRBJ1-6; TRBD1 is a possible D gene (6 bases). Specimen: peripheral blood mononuclear cells (PBMCs), collected before the fourth cycle of nivolumab. CDR3 nucleotide sequence: TGTGCCTGGAGGGGGCCCCATCGACAGGATAATTCACCCCTCCACTTT. Protein product: CAWRGPHRQDNSPLHF.